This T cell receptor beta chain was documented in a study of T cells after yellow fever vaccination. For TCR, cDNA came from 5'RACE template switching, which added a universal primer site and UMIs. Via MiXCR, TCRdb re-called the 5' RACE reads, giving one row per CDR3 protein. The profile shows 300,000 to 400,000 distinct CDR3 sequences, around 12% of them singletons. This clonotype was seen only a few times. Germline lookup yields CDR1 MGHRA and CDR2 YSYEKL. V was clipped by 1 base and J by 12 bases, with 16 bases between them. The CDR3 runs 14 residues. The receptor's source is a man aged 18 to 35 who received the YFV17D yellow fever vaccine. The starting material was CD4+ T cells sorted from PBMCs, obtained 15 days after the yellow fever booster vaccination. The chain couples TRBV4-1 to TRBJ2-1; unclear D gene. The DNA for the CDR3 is TGCGCCAGCAGCCAAGTCGATAGCAGGAGAGCGCAGTTCTTC. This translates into CASSQVDSRRAQFF.